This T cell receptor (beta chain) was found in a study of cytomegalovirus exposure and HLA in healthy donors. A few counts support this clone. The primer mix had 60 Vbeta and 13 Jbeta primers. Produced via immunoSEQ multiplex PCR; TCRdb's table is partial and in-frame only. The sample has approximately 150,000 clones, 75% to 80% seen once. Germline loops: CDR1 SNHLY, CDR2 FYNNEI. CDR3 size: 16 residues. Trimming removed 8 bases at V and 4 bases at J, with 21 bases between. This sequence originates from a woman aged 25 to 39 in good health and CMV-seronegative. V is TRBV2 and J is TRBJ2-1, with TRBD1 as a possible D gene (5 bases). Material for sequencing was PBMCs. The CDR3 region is CASVDSRQGGYNEQFF. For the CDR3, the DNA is TGTGCCAGCGTGGATAGTCGGCAGGGTGGGTACAATGAGCAGTTCTTC. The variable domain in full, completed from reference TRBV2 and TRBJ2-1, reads EPEVTQTPSHQVTQMGQEVILRCVPISNHLYFYWYRQILGQKVEFLVSFYNNEISEKSEIFDDQFSVERPDGSNFTLKIRSTKLEDSAMYFCASVDSRQGGYNEQFFGPGTRLTVL.